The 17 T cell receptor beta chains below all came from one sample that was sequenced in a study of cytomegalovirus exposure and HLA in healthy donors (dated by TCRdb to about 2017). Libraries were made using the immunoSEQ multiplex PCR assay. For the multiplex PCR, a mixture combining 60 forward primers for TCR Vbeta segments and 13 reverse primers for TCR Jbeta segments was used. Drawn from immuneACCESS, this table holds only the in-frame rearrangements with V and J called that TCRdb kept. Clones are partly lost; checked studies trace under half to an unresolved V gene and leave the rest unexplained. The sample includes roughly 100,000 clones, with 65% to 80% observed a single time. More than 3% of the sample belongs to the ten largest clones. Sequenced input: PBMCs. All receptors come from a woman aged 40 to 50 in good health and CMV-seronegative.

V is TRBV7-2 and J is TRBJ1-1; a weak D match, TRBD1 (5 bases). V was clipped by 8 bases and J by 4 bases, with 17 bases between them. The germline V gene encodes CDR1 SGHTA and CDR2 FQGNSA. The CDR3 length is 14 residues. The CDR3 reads CASGITVGATEAFF. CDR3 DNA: TGTGCCAGCGGTATCACAGTAGGGGCCACTGAAGCTTTCTTT. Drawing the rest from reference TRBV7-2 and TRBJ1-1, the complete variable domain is GAGVSQSPSNKVTEKGKDVELRCDPISGHTALYWYRQSLGQGLEFLIYFQGNSAPDKSGLPSDRFSAERTGGSVSTLTIQRTQQEDSAVYLCASGITVGATEAFFGQGTRLTVV.

This chain's CDR3 is CASSRTAGHYGYTF. The DNA of the CDR3 is TGTGCCAGCAGCCGGACCGCAGGGCACTATGGCTACACCTTC. The chain is built from TRBV6-5 and TRBJ1-2; D possibly corresponds to TRBD1 (5 bases). The CDR3 is made up of 14 amino acids. V was pared by 6 bases and J by 3 bases, with 14 bases between. Per germline, CDR1 MNHEY and CDR2 SVGAGI.

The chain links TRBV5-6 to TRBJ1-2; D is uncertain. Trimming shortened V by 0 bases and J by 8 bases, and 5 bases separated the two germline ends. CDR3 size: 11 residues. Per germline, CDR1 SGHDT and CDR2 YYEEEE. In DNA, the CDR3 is TGTGCCAGCAGCTTGGAAGCCGGCTACACCTTC. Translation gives CASSLEAGYTF.

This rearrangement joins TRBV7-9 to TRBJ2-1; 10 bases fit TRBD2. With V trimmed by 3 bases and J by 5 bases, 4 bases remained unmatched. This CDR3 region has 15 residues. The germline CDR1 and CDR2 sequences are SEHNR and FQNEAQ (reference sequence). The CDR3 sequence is CASSFAAGGDNEQFF. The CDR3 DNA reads TGTGCCAGCAGCTTCGCAGCGGGAGGGGACAATGAGCAGTTCTTC. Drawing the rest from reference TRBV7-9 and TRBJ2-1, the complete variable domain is DTGVSQNPRHKITKRGQNVTFRCDPISEHNRLYWYRQTLGQGPEFLTYFQNEAQLEKSRLLSDRFSAERPKGSFSTLEIQRTEQGDSAMYLCASSFAAGGDNEQFFGPGTRLTVL.

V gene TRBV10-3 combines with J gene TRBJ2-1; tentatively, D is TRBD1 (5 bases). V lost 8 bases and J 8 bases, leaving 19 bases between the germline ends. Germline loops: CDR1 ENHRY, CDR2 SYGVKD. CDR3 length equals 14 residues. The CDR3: CAIGWSRVSDEQFF. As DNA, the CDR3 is TGTGCCATCGGGTGGAGCAGGGTCTCGGATGAGCAGTTCTTC.

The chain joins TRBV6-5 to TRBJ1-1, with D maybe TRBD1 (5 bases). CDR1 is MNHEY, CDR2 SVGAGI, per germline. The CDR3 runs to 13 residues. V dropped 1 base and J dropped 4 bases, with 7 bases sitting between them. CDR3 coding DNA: TGTGCCAGCAGTTACTGGGGGGGCACTGAAGCTTTCTTT. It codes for CASSYWGGTEAFF.

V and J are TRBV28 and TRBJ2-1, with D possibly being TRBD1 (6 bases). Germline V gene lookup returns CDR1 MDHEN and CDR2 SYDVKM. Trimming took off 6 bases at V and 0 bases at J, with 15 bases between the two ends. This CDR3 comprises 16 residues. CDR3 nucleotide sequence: TGTGCCAGCAGAATTACAGGGCGCCGCTCCTACAATGAGCAGTTCTTC. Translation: CASRITGRRSYNEQFF.

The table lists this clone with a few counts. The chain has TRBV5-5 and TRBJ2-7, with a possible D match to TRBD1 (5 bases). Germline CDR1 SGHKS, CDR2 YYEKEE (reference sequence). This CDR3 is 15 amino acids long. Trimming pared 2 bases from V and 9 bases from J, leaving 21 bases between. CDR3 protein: CASSFELPALGRQYF. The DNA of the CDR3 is TGTGCCAGCAGCTTCGAACTCCCGGCGCTGGGGCGGCAGTACTTC. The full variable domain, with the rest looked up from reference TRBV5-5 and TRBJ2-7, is DAGVTQSPTHLIKTRGQQVTLRCSPISGHKSVSWYQQVLGQGPQFIFQYYEKEERGRGNFPDRFSARQFPNYSSELNVNALLLGDSALYLCASSFELPALGRQYFGPGTRLTVT.

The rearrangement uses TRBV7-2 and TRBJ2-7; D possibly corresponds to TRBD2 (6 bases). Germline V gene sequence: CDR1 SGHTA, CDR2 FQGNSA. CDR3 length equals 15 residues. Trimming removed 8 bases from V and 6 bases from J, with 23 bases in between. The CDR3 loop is CASGAGSPYGGEQYF. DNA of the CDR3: TGTGCCAGCGGCGCGGGGTCCCCCTACGGTGGCGAGCAGTACTTC.

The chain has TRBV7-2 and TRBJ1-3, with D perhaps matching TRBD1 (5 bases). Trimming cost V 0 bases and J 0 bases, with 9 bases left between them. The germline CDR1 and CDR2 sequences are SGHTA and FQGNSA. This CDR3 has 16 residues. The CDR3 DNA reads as TGTGCCAGCAGCTTAGCGACAGCCAACTCTGGAAACACCATATATTTT. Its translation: CASSLATANSGNTIYF. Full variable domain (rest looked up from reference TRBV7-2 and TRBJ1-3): GAGVSQSPSNKVTEKGKDVELRCDPISGHTALYWYRQSLGQGLEFLIYFQGNSAPDKSGLPSDRFSAERTGGSVSTLTIQRTQQEDSAVYLCASSLATANSGNTIYFGEGSWLTVV.

The CDR3 here is CSVNYMNTEAFF. The CDR3 coding sequence is TGCAGCGTTAATTATATGAACACTGAAGCTTTCTTT. The chain joins TRBV29-1 to TRBJ1-1; D call uncertain. The CDR3 has 12 residues. Trimming removed 5 bases from V and 0 bases from J, with 7 bases in between. CDR1 is SQVTM and CDR2 is ANQGSEA in the germline V gene.

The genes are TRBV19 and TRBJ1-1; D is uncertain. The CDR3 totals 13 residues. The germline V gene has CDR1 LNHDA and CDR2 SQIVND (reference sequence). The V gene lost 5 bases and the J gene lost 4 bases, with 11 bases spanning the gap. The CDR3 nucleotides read TGTGCCAGTAGTCCCATCCAGGCCACTGAAGCTTTCTTT. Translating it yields CASSPIQATEAFF.

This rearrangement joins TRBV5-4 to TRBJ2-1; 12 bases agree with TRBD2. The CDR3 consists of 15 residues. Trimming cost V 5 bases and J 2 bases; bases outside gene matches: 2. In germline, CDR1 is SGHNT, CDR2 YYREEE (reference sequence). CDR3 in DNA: TGTGCCAGCAGGCGGACTAGCGGGACCTACAATGAGCAGTTCTTC. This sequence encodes CASRRTSGTYNEQFF. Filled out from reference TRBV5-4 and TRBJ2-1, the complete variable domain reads ETGVTQSPTHLIKTRGQQVTLRCSSQSGHNTVSWYQQALGQGPQFIFQYYREEENGRGNFPPRFSGLQFPNYSSELNVNALELDDSALYLCASRRTSGTYNEQFFGPGTRLTVL.

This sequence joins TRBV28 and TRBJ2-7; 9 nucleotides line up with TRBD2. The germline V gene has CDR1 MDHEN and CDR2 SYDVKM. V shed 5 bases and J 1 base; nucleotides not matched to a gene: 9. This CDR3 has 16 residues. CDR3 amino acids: CASSAGRRGGSYEQYF. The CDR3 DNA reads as TGTGCCAGCAGTGCCGGGAGGCGGGGGGGGTCCTACGAGCAGTACTTC.

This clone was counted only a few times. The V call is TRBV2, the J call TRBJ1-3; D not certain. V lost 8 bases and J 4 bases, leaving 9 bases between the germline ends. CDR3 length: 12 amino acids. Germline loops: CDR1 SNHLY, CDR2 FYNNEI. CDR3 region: CASGLLGNTIYF. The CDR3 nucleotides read TGTGCCAGCGGGCTTTTGGGAAACACCATATATTTT.

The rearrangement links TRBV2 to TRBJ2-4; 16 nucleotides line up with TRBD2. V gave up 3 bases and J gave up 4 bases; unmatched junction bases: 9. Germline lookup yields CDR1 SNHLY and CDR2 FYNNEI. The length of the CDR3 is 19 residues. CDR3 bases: TGTGCCAGCAGTGATCCGGGACTAGCGGGAGGGCGGGGAAAAAACATTCAGTACTTC. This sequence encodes CASSDPGLAGGRGKNIQYF.

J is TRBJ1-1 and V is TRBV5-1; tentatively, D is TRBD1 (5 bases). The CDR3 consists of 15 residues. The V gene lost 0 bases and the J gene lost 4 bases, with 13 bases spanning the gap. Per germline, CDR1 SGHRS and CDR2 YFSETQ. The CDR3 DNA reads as TGCGCCAGCAGCTTGGGGGTCCTAAGGGGCACTGAAGCTTTCTTT. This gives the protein CASSLGVLRGTEAFF.